This T cell receptor beta chain was recovered during a study of T cells in Graves' hyperthyroidism and ophthalmopathy. Using RNA transcripts as the source, TCR beta CDR3 regions were amplified. TCR CDR3 underwent first-round RT-PCR with the HTBI primer set. One entry per CDR3 protein, called by TCRdb with MiXCR from the multiplex PCR reads. The profile shows about 480,000 distinct CDR3 sequences, about 22% of them singletons. The sample comprised blood. This sequence was found in a woman aged 70-85 years with Graves' ophthalmopathy.

The CDR3 is CASSESGSVAFF. DNA for the CDR3: TGTGCCAGCAGTGAATCAGGTTCGGTAGCTTTCTTT. This rearrangement joins TRBV25-1 to TRBJ1-1; unclear D gene. V lost 1 base, J lost 10 bases, and 10 bases lay in between. This CDR3 has 12 residues. Germline loops: CDR1 MGHDK, CDR2 SYGVNS.